The entry below describes one TCR beta chain. This CDR3 is 15 amino acids long. Trimming removed 0 bases from V and 4 bases from J, with 15 bases in between. CDR1 and CDR2 from the germline V gene are GTSNPN and SVGIG (reference sequence). The method was immunoSEQ multiplex PCR; TCRdb's version includes in-frame clones alone and lacks a portion of them. The sample shows 100,000 to 150,000 clones, about nine tenths of them seen only once. The sample originates from a study of control samples from healthy donors and cancer patients. Specimen: PBMCs. This rearrangement joins TRBV30 to TRBJ2-5; a weak D match, TRBD1 (6 bases). The origin of this receptor is a man aged 50-60 years with head and neck cancer. The CDR3 here is CAWSVEDRGGETQYF. The CDR3 DNA is TGTGCCTGGAGTGTAGAGGACAGAGGGGGAGAGACCCAGTACTTC.